This T cell receptor beta chain is drawn from a study of blood T cell repertoires in COVID-19. The germline gives CDR1 SGHRS, CDR2 YFSETQ. V lost 5 bases and J lost 9, with 11 bases in between. This CDR3 is 11 amino acids long. Original analysis: Amplification from reference gene primers served as the basis for estimated nucleated cell counts. The data were produced by immunoSEQ multiplex PCR, yet TCRdb's version contains in-frame clones alone and is incomplete. V and J calls and clone size come straight from that table; D and trimming were deduced from the DNA. Of 15,000 to 20,000 clones listed, around 80% are singletons.

The specimen sequenced was peripheral blood. The source of this sequence is a man aged 35 to 55 with active or convalescent COVID-19. This sequence joins TRBV5-1 and TRBJ1-1; a possible D gene is TRBD1 (6 bases). This chain's CDR3 is CASRGAAQAFF. The CDR3 nucleotides read TGCGCCAGCAGGGGGGCCGCCCAAGCTTTCTTT.